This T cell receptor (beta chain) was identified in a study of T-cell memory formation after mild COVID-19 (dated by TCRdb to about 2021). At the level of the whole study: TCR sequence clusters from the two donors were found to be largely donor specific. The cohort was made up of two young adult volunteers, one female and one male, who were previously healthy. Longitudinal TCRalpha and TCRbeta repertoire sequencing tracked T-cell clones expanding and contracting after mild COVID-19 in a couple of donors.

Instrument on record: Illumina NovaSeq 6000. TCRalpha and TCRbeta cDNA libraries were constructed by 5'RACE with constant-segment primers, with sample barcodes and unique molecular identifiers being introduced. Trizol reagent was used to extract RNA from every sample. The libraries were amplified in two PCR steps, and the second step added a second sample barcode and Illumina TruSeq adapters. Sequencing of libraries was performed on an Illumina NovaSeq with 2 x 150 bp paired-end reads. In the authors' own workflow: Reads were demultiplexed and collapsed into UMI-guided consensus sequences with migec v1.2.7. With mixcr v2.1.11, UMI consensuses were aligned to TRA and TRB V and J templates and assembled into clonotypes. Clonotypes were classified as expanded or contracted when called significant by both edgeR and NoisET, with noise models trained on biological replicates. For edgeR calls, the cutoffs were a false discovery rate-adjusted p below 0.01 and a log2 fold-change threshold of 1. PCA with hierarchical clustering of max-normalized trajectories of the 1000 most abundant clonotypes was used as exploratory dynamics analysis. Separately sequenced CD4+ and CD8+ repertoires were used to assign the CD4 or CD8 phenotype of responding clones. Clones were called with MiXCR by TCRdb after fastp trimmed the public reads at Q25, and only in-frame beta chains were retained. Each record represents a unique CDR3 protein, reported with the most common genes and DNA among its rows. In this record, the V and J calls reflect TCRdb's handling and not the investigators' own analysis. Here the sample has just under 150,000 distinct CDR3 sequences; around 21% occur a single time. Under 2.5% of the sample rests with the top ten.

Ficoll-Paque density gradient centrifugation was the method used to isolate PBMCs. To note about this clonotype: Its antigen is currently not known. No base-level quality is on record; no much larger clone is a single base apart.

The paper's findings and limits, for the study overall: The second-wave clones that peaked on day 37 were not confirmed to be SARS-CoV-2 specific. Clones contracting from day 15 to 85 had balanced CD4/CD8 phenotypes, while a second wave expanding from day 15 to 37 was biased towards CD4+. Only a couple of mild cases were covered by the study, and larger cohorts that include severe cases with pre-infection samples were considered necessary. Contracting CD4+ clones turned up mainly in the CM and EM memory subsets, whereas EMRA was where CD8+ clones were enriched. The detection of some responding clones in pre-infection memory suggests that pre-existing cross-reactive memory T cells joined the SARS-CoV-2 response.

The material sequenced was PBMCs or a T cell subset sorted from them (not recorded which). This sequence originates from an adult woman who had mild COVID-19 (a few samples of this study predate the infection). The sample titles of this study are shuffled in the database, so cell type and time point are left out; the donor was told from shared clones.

The sequenced DNA: TGTGCCAGCAGCGCCCGGGGGAGGGGAAGGGGAGAGACCCAGTACTTC. This gives the protein CASSARGRGRGETQYF. The V gene is TRBV7-6 and the J gene is TRBJ2-5, with 7 bases matching TRBD2. Trimming removed 5 bases from V and 4 bases from J; the gene matches leave 13 bases unexplained. Inclusive of the bounding cysteine and phenylalanine, the CDR3 is 16 residues long. The only DNA kept is the CDR3, 48 bases in frame from the first base. Taken from the germline V gene, the CDR1 and CDR2 loops are SGHVS and FNYEAQ. Extended through the reference TRBV7-6 and TRBJ2-5 proteins, this CDR3 yields the full variable domain: GAGVSQSPRYKVTKRGQDVALRCDPISGHVSLYWYRQALGQGPEFLTYFNYEAQQDKSGLPNDRFSAERPEGSISTLTIQRTEQRDSAMYRCASSARGRGRGETQYFGPGTRLLVL.